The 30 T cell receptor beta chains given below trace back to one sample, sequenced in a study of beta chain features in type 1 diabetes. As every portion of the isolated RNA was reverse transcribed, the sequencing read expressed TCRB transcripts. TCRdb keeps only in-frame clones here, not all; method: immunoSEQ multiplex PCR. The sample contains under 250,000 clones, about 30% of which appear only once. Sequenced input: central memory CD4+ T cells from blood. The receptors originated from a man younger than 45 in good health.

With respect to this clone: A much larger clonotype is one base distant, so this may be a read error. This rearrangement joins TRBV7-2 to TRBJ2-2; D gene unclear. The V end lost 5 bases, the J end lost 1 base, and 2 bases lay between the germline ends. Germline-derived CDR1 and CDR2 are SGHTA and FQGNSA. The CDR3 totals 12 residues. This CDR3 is CASSLNTGELFF. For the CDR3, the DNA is TGTGCCAGCAGCCTGAACACCGGGGAGCTGTTTTTT. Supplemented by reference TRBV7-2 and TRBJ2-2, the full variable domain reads GAGVSQSPSNKVTEKGKDVELRCDPISGHTALYWYRQSLGQGLEFLIYFQGNSAPDKSGLPSDRFSAERTGGSVSTLTIQRTQQEDSAVYLCASSLNTGELFFGEGSRLTVL.

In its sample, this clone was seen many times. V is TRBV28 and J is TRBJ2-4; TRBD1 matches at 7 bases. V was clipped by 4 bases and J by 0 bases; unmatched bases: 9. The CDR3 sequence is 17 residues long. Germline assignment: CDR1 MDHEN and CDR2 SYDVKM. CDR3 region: CASSYYGTDLAKNIQYF. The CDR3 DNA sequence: TGTGCCAGCAGTTATTACGGGACAGACCTAGCCAAAAACATTCAGTACTTC. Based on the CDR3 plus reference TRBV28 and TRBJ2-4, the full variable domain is DVKVTQSSRYLVKRTGEKVFLECVQDMDHENMFWYRQDPGLGLRLIYFSYDVKMKEKGDIPEGYSVSREKKERFSLILESASTNQTSMYLCASSYYGTDLAKNIQYFGAGTRLSVL.

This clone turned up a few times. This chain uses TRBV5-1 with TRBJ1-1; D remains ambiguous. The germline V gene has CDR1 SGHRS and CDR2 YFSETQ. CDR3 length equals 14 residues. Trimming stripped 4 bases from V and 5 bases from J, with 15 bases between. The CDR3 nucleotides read TGCGCCAGCAGCCCAAACTCAGTTGGGACTGAAGCTTTCTTT. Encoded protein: CASSPNSVGTEAFF. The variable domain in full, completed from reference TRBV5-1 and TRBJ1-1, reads KAGVTQTPRYLIKTRGQQVTLSCSPISGHRSVSWYQQTPGQGLQFLFEYFSETQRNKGNFPGRFSGRQFSNSRSEMNVSTLELGDSALYLCASSPNSVGTEAFFGQGTRLTVV.

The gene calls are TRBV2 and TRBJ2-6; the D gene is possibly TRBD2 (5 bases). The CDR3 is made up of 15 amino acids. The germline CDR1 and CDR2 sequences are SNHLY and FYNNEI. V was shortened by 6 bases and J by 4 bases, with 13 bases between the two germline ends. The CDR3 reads CASRIQSSGANVLTF. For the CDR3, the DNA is TGTGCCAGCAGGATACAGTCTAGCGGGGCCAACGTCCTGACTTTC.

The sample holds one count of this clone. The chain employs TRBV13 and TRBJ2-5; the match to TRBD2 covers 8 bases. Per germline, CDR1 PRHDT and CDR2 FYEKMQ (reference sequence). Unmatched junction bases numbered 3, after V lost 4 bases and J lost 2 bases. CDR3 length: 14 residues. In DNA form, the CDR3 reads TGTGCCAGCAGCTCCCGGGGGGGACAAGAGACCCAGTACTTC. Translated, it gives CASSSRGGQETQYF.

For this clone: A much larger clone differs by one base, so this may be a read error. CDR3 sequence reads: CASGTFQETQYF. The CDR3 DNA sequence: TGTGCCAGCGGGACCTTCCAAGAGACCCAGTACTTC. The rearrangement links TRBV7-9 to TRBJ2-5; D is tentatively TRBD1 or TRBD2 (5 bases each). V was trimmed by 8 bases and J by 1 base, leaving 8 bases between them. CDR1 and CDR2 from the germline V gene are SEHNR and FQNEAQ (reference sequence). This CDR3 contains 12 residues.

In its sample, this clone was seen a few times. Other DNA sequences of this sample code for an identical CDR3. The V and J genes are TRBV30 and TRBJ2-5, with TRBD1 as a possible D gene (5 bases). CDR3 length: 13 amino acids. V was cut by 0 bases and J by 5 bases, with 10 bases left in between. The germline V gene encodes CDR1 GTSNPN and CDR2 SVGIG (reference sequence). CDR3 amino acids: CAWSVRPGETQYF. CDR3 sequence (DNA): TGTGCCTGGAGTGTTCGGCCAGGGGAGACCCAGTACTTC. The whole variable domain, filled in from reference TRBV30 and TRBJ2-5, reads SQTIHQWPATLVQPVGSPLSLECTVEGTSNPNLYWYRQAAGRGLQLLFYSVGIGQISSEVPQNLSASRPQDRQFILSSKKLLLSDSGFYLCAWSVRPGETQYFGPGTRLLVL.

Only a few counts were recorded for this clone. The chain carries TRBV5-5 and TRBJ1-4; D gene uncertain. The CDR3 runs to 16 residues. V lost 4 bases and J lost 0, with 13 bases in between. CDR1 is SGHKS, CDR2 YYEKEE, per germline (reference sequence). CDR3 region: CASSPNTPATNEKLFF. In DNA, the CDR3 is TGTGCCAGCAGCCCGAATACACCCGCAACTAATGAAAAACTGTTTTTT.

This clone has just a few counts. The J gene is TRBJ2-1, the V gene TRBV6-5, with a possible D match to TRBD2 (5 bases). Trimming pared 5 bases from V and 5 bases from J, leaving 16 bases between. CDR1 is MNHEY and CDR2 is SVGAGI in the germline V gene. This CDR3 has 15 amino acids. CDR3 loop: CASSSSVQRHNEQFF. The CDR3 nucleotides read TGTGCCAGCAGTAGCAGCGTCCAGCGGCACAATGAGCAGTTCTTC.

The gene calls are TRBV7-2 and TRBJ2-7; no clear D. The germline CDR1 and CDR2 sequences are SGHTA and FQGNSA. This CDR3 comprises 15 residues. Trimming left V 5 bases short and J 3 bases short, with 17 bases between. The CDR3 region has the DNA TGTGCCAGCAGCACTGCCGGGCCTTCTAACTACGAGCAGTACTTC. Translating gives CASSTAGPSNYEQYF. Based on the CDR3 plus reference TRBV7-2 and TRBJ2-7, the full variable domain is GAGVSQSPSNKVTEKGKDVELRCDPISGHTALYWYRQSLGQGLEFLIYFQGNSAPDKSGLPSDRFSAERTGGSVSTLTIQRTQQEDSAVYLCASSTAGPSNYEQYFGPGTRLTVT.

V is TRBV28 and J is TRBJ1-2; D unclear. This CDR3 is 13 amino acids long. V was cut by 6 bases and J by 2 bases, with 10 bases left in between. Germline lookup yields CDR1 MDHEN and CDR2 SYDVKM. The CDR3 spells CASSRFGNYGYTF. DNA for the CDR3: TGTGCCAGCAGCCGCTTCGGAAACTATGGCTACACCTTC.

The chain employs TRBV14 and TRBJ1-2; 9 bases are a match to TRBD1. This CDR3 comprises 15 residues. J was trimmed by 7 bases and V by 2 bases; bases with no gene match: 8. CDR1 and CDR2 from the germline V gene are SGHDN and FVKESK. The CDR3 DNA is TGTGCCAGCAGCCAAACTGGGACAGGGAAAAGTGGCTACACCTTC. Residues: CASSQTGTGKSGYTF.

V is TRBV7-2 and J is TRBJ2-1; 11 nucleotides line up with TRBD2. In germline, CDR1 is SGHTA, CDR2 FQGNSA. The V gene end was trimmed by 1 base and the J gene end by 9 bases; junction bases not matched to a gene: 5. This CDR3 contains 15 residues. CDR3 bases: TGTGCCAGCAGCTTAGTAACTAGCGGGGGAGGTGAGCAGTTCTTC. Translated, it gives CASSLVTSGGGEQFF.

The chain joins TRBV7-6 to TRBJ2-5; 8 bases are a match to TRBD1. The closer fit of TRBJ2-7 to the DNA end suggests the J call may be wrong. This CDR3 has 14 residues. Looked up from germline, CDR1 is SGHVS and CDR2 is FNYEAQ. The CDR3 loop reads CASSSGGIGSEQYF. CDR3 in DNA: TGTGCCAGCAGCTCAGGGGGCATCGGAAGCGAGCAGTACTTC.

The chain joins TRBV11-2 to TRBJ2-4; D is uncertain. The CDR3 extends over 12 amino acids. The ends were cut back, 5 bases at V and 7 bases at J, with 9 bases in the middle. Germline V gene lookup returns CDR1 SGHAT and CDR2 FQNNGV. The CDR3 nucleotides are TGTGCCAGCAGCCTGTTAGGTAACATTCAGTACTTC. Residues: CASSLLGNIQYF.

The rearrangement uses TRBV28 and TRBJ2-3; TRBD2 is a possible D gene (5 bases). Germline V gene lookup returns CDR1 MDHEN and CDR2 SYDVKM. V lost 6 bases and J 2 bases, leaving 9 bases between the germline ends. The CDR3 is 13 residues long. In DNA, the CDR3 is TGTGCCAGCAGACTAGGGATCACAGATACGCAGTATTTT. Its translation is CASRLGITDTQYF. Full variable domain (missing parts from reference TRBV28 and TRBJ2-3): DVKVTQSSRYLVKRTGEKVFLECVQDMDHENMFWYRQDPGLGLRLIYFSYDVKMKEKGDIPEGYSVSREKKERFSLILESASTNQTSMYLCASRLGITDTQYFGPGTRLTVL.

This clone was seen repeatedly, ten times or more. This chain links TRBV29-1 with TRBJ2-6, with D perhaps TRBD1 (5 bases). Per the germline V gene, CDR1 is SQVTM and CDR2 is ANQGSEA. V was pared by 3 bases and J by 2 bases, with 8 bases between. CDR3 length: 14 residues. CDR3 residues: CSVDSGTGANVLTF. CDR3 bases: TGCAGCGTTGACTCAGGGACTGGGGCCAACGTCCTGACTTTC.

This chain's CDR3 is CASSPEGDYSYEQYF. The CDR3 nucleotides read TGCGCCAGCAGCCCTGAGGGGGACTATTCCTACGAGCAGTACTTC. The rearrangement joins TRBV5-1 to TRBJ2-7, with D tentatively TRBD2 (7 bases). Germline CDR1 reads SGHRS; CDR2 reads YFSETQ. The length of the CDR3 is 15 residues. V was cut by 4 bases and J by 1 base, with 15 bases left in between.

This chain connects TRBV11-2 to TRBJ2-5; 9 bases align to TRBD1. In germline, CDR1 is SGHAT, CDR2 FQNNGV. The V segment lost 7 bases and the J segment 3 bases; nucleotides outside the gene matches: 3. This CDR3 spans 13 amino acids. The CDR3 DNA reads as TGTGCCAGCAACCGGGACAGGGAAGAGACCCAGTACTTC. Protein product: CASNRDREETQYF.

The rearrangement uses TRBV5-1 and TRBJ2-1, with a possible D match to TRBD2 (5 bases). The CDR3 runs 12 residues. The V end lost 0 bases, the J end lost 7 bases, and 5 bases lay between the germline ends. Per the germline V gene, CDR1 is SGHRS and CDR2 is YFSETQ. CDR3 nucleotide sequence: TGCGCCAGCAGCTTGGAGCGGAATGAGCAGTTCTTC. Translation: CASSLERNEQFF.

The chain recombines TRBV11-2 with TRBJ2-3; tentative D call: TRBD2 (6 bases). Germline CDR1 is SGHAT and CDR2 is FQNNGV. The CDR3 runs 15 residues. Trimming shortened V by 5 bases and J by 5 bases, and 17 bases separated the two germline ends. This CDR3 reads CASSAGPGTKDTQYF. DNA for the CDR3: TGTGCCAGCAGCGCGGGACCCGGGACGAAAGATACGCAGTATTTT.

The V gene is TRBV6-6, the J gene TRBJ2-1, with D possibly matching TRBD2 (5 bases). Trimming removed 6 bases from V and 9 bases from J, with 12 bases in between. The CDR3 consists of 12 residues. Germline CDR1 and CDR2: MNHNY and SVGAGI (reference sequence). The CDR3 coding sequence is TGTGCCAGCAGCCCTACTAGACTTGAGCAGTTCTTC. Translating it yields CASSPTRLEQFF.

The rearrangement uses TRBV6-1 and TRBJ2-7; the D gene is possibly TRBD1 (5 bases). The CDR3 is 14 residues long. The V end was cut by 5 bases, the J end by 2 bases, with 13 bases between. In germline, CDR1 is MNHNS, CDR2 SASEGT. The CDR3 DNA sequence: TGTGCCAGCAGTCAGCAGGGCCCGCCCTACGAGCAGTACTTC. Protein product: CASSQQGPPYEQYF.

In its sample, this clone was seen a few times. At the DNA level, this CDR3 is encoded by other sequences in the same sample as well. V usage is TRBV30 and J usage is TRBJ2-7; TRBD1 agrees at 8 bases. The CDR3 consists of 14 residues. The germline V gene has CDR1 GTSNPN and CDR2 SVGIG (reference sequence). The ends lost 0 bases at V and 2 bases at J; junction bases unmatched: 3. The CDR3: CAWSVQGGTYEQYF. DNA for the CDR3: TGTGCCTGGAGTGTACAGGGGGGAACCTACGAGCAGTACTTC.

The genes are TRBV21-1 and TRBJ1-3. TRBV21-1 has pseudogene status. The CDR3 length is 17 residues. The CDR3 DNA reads TGTGCCAGCAGGAAACCCCTTCCGACGATCTCTGGAAACACCATATATTTT. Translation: CASRKPLPTISGNTIYF.

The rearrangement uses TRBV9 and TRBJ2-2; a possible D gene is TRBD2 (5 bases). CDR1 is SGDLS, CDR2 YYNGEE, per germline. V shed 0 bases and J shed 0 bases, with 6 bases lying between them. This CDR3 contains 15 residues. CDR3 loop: CASSVGGSNTGELFF. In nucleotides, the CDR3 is TGTGCCAGCAGCGTAGGAGGGTCGAACACCGGGGAGCTGTTTTTT.

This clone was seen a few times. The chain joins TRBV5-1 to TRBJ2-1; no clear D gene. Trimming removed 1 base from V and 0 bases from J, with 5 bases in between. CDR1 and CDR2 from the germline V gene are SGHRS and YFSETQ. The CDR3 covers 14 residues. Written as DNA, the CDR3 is TGCGCCAGCAGCTTGTATAGCTCCTACAATGAGCAGTTCTTC. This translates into CASSLYSSYNEQFF.

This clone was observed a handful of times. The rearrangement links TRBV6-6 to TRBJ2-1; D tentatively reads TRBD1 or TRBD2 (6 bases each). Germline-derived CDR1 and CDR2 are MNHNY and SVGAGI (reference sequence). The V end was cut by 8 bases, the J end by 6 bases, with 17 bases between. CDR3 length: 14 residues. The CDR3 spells CASHEGGGFNEQFF. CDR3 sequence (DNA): TGTGCCAGCCACGAGGGGGGTGGATTCAATGAGCAGTTCTTC.

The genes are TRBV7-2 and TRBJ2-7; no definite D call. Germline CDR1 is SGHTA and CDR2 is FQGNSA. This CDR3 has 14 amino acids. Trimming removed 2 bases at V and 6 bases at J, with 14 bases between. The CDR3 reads CASSLRAKDPEQYF. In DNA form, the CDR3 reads TGTGCCAGCAGCTTAAGGGCCAAGGACCCCGAGCAGTACTTC.

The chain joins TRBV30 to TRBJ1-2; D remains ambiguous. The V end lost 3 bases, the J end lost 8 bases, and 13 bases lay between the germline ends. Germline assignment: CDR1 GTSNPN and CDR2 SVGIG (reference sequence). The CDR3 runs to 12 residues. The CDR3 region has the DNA TGTGCCTGGAGACACCCCCGAGGGGGCTACACCTTC. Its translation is CAWRHPRGGYTF.